These 2 T cell receptor beta chains originate from one sample sequenced in a study of OX40 agonist ivuxolimab in advanced cancers. Clones were read by immunoSEQ multiplex PCR, and TCRdb kept only the in-frame ones, dropping some. This table has approximately 68,000 clones, around 87% appearing once. Here the sequenced sample was CD4+ or CD8+ T cells sorted from blood, taken in a trial of the OX40 agonist ivuxolimab. These receptor sequences come from an adult with an advanced solid tumor such as melanoma, head and neck, liver or kidney cancer.

This chain uses TRBV9 with TRBJ2-5; 7 positions match TRBD2. V lost 0 bases to trimming and J lost 5 bases; unmatched junction nucleotides: 7. This CDR3 comprises 15 residues. Germline loops: CDR1 SGDLS, CDR2 YYNGEE. The CDR3: CASSVDTGGLETQYF. The CDR3 nucleotides read TGTGCCAGCAGCGTAGATACGGGGGGTCTGGAGACCCAGTACTTC. Together with reference TRBV9 and TRBJ2-5, the CDR3 gives the full variable domain: DSGVTQTPKHLITATGQRVTLRCSPRSGDLSVYWYQQSLDQGLQFLIQYYNGEERAKGNILERFSAQQFPDLHSELNLSSLELGDSALYFCASSVDTGGLETQYFGPGTRLLVL.

The chain combines TRBV7-3 with TRBJ2-3; 8 bases match TRBD1. The CDR3 spans 14 residues. Germline V CDR1 and CDR2: SGHTA, FQGTGA. With 3 bases clipped from V and 3 bases from J, the junction kept 2 bases outside the gene matches. DNA for the CDR3: TGTGCCAGCAGCTTTACAGGGGGAACAGATACGCAGTATTTT. Amino acids: CASSFTGGTDTQYF.